This T cell receptor (beta chain) was documented in a study of T cell repertoires in cytomegalovirus infection. This CDR3 comprises 14 residues. V was pared by 8 bases and J by 5 bases, with 12 bases of the junction left unmatched. Germline V lookup: CDR1 MNHEY, CDR2 SVGAGI. A single record per CDR3 protein comes from TCRdb applying MiXCR to the reads. The repertoire has 510,000 or so distinct CDR3 sequences, 26% of them found once; the top ten carry 13%. Only a few counts were recorded for this clonotype. No antigen is known for it. Notes on the study in general: Clonotype analysis showed dominance of the ex vivo response by HLA-C-restricted CMV-specific TCR beta clonotypes.

The TCR originated in a human donor in good health (CMV status not recorded). Some clones in this sample may be carry-over from other donors' samples. The sequenced material came from PBMCs. The chain recombines TRBV6-5 with TRBJ2-7, with 7 bases matching TRBD2. The CDR3 coding sequence is TGTGCCAGCTCCCCCCGGCGGGGGTTCAACGAGCAGTACTTC. Protein: CASSPRRGFNEQYF.